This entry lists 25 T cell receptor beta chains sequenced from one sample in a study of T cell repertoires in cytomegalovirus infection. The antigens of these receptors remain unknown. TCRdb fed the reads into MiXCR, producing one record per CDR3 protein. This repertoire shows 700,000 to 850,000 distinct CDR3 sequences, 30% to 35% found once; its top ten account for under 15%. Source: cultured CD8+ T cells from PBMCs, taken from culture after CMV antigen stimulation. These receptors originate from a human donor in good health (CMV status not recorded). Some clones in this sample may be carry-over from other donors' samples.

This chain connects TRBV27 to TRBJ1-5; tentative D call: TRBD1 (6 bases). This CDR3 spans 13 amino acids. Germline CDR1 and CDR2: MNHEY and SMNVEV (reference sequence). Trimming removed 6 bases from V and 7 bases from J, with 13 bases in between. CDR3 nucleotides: TGTGCCAGCAGAAAAGGGGGTAACCAGCCCCAGCATTTT. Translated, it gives CASRKGGNQPQHF.

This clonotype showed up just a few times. The CDR3 loop is CASSIRGEAYNEQFF. CDR3 in DNA: TGTGCCAGTAGTATACGGGGGGAAGCCTACAATGAGCAGTTCTTC. The chain joins TRBV19 to TRBJ2-1; 7 nucleotides align to TRBD2. The germline gives CDR1 LNHDA, CDR2 SQIVND (reference sequence). V was clipped by 2 bases and J by 2 bases; unmatched bases: 3. CDR3 length equals 15 residues.

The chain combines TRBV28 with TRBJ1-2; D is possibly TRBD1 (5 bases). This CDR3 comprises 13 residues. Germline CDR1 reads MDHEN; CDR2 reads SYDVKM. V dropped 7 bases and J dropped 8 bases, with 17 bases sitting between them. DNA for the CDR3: TGTGCCAGCATCCCCAGGGACGCGAGGGGCTACACCTTC. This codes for CASIPRDARGYTF.

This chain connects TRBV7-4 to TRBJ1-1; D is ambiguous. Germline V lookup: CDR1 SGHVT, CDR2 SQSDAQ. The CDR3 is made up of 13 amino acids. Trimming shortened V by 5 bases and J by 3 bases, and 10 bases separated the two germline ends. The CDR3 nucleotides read TGTGCCAGCAGCCGATCCGGGTACACTGAAGCTTTCTTT. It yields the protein CASSRSGYTEAFF.

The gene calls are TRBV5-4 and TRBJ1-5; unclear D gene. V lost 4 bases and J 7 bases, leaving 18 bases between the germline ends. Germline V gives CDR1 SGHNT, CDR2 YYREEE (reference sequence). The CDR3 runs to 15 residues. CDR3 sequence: CASSNSRGGLQPQHF. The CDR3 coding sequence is TGTGCCAGCAGCAATAGCCGGGGAGGGCTGCAGCCCCAGCATTTT. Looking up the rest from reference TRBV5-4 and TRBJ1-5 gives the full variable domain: ETGVTQSPTHLIKTRGQQVTLRCSSQSGHNTVSWYQQALGQGPQFIFQYYREEENGRGNFPPRFSGLQFPNYSSELNVNALELDDSALYLCASSNSRGGLQPQHFGDGTRLSIL.

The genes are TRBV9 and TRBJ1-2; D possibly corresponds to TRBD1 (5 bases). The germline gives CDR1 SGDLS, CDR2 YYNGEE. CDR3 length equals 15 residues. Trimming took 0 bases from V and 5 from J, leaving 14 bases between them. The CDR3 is CASSVVPQGGYGYTF. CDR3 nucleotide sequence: TGTGCCAGCAGCGTAGTGCCCCAGGGAGGGTATGGCTACACCTTC.

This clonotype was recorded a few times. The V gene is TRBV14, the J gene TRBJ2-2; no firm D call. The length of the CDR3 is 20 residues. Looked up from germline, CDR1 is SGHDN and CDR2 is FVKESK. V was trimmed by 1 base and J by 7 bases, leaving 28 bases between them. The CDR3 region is CASSQGSRLVGLGIYGELFF. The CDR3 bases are TGTGCCAGCAGCCAAGGAAGTCGGCTTGTAGGCCTGGGGATTTACGGGGAGCTGTTTTTT.

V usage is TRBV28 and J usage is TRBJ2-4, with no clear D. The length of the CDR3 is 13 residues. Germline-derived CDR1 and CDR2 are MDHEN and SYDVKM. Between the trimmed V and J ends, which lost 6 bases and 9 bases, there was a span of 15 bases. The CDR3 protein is CASSLGIVSIQYF. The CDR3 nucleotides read TGTGCCAGCAGCCTTGGGATTGTTAGCATTCAGTACTTC.

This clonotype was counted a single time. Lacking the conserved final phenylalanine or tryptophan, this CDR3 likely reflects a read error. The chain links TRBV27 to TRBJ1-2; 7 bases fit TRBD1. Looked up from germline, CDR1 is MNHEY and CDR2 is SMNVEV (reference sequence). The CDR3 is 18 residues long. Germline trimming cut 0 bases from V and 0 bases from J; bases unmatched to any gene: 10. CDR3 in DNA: TGTGCCAGCAGTTTATCCGCCCCGTTACAGGGGACTAACTATGGCTACACCCTC. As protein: CASSLSAPLQGTNYGYTL.

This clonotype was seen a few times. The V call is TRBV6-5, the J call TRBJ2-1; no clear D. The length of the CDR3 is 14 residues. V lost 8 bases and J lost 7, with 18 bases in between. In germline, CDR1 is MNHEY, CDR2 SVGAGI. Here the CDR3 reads CASGRPAPKNEQFF. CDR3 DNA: TGTGCCAGCGGCCGCCCGGCCCCAAAGAATGAGCAGTTCTTC.

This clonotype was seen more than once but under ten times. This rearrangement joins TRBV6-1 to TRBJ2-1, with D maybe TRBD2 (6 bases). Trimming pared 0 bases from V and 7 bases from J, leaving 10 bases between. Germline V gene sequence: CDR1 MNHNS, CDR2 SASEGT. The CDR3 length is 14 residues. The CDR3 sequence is CASSEAVGGNEQFF. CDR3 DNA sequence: TGTGCCAGCAGTGAAGCCGTGGGAGGAAATGAGCAGTTCTTC.

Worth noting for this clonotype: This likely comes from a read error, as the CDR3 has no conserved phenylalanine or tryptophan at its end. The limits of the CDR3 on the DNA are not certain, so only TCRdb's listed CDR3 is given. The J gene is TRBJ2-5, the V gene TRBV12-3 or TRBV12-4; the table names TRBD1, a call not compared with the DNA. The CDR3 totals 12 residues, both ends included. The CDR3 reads CASSFGQTGVHL.

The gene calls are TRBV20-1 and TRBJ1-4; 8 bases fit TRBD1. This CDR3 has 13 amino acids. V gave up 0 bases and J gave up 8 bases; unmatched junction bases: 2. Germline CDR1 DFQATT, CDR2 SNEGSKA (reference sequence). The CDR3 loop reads CSARERQGEKLFF. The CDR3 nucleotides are TGCAGTGCTAGAGAACGACAGGGGGAAAAACTGTTTTTT.

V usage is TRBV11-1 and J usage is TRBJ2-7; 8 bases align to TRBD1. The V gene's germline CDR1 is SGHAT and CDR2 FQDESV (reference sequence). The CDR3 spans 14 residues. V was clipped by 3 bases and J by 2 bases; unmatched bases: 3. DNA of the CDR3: TGTGCCAGCAGCTTCGGACAGGGCCCCTACGAGCAGTACTTC. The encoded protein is CASSFGQGPYEQYF.

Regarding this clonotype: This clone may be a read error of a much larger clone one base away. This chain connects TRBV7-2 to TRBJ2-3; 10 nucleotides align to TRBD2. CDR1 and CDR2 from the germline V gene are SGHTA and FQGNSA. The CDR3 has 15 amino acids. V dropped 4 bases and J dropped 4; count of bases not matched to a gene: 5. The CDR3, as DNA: TGTACCAGCAGCTACCTAGCGGGGGCCCCAGATACGCAGTATTTT. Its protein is CTSSYLAGAPDTQYF.

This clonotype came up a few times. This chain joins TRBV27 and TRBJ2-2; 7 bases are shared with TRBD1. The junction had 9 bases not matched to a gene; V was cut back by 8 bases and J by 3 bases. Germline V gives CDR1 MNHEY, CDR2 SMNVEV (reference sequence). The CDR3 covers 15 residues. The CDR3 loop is CASGPGTAHTGELFF. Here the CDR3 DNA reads TGTGCCAGCGGCCCCGGGACAGCCCACACCGGGGAGCTGTTTTTT.

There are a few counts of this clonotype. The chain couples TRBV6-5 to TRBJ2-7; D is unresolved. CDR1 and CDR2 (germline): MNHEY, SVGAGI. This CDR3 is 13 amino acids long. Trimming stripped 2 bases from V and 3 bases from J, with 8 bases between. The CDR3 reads CASSYGPDYEQYV. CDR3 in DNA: TGTGCCAGCAGTTACGGACCTGACTACGAGCAGTACGTC.

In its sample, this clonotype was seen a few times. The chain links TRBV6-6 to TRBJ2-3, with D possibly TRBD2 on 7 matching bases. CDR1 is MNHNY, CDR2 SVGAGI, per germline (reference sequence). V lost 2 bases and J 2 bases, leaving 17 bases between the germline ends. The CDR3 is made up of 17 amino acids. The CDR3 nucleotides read TGTGCCAGCAGTTACCACTTGGCGGGGGCATACACAGATACGCAGTATTTT. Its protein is CASSYHLAGAYTDTQYF.

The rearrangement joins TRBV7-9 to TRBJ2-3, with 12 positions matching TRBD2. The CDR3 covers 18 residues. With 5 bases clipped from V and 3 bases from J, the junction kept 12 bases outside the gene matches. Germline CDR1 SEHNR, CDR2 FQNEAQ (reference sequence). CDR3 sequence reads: CASSTSSGGAVRTDTQYF. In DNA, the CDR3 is TGTGCCAGCAGCACCTCTAGCGGGGGGGCCGTCAGAACAGATACGCAGTATTTT.

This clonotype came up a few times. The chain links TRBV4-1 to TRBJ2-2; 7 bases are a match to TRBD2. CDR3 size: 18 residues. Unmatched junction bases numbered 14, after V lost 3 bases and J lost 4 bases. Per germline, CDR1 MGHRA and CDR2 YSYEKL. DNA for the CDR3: TGCGCCAGCAGCCATCCCAGATCCCAGCGGGGACCCACCGGGGAGCTGTTTTTT. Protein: CASSHPRSQRGPTGELFF.

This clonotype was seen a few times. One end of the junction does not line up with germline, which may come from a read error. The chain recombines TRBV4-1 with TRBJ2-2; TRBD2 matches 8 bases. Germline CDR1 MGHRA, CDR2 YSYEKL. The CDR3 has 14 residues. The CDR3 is CASSPGLGGGELFF. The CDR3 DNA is TGTGCCAGCAGCCCGGGACTAGGAGGCGGGGAGCTGTTTTTT.

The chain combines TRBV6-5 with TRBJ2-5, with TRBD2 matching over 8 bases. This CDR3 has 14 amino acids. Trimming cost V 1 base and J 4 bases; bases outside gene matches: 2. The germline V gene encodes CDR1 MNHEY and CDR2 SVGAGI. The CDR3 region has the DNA TGTGCCAGCAGTTACTTTAGCGGGGCAGAGACCCAGTACTTC. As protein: CASSYFSGAETQYF.

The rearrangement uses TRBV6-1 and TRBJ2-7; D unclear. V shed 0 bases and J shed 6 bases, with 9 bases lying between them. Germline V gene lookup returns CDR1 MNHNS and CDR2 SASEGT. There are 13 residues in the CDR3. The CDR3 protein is CASSEAGSREQYF. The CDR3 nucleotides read TGTGCCAGCAGTGAAGCGGGTAGCCGCGAGCAGTACTTC.

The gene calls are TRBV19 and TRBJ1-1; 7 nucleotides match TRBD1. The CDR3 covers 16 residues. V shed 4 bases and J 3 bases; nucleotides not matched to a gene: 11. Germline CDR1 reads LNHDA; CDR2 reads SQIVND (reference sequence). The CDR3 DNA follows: TGTGCCAGTAGTAGACCGGGCAGGGGGTCGGACACTGAAGCTTTCTTT. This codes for CASSRPGRGSDTEAFF.

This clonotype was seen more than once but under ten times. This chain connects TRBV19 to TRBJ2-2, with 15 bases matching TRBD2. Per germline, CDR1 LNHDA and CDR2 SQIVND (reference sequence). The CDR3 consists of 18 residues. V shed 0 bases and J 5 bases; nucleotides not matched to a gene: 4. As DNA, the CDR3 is TGTGCCAGTAGTATAGAGGGACTAGCGGGGGGACGGACCGGGGAGCTGTTTTTT. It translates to CASSIEGLAGGRTGELFF.